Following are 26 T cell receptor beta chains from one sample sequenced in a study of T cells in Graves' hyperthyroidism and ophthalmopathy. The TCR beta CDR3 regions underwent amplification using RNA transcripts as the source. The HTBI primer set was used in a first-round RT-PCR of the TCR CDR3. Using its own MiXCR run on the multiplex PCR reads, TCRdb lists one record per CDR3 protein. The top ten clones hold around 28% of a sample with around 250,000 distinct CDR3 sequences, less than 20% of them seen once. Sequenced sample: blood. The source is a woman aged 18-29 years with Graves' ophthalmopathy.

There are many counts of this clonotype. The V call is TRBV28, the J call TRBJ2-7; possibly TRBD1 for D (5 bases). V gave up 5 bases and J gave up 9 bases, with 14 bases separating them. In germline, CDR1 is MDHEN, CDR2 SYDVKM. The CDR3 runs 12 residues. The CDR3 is CASSIPGQTQYF. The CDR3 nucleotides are TGTGCCAGCAGTATCCCAGGGCAAACGCAGTACTTC.

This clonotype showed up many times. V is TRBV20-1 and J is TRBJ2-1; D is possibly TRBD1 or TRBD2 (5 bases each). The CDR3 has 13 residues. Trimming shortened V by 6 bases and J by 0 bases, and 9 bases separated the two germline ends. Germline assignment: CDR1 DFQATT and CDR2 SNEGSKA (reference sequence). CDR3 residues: CSAEGNSYNEQFF. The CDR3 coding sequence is TGCAGTGCCGAGGGGAACTCCTACAATGAGCAGTTCTTC.

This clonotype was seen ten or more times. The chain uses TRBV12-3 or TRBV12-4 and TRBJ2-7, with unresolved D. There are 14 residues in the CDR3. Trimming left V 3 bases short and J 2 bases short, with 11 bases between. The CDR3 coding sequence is TGTGCCAGCAGTTTGTCGCCGACTCCCTACGAGCAGTACTTC. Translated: CASSLSPTPYEQYF.

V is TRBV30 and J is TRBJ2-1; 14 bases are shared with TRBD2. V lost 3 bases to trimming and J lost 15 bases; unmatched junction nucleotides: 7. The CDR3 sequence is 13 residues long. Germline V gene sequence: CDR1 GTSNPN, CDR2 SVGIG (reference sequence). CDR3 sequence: CAWSGTSGGGSFF. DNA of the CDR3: TGTGCCTGGAGCGGGACTAGCGGGGGAGGGTCGTTCTTC.

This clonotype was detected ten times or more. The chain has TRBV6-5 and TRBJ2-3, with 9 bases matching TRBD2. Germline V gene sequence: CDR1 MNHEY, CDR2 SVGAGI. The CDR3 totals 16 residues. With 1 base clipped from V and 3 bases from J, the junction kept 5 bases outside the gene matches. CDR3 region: CASSYLAGVGTDTQYF. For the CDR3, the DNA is TGTGCCAGCAGTTACTTAGCGGGAGTTGGGACAGATACGCAGTATTTT.

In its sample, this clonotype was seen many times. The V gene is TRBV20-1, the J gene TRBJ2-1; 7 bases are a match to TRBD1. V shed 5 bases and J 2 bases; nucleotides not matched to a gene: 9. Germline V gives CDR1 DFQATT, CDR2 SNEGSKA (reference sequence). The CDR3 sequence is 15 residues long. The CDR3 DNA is TGCAGTGCTCCCCTCCGAGACAGGGCCTACAATGAGCAGTTCTTC. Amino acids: CSAPLRDRAYNEQFF.

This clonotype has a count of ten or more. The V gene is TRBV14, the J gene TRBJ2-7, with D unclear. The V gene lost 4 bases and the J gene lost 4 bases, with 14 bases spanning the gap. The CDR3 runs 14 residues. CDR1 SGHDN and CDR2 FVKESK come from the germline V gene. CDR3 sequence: CASSPTRRGYEQYF. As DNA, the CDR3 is TGTGCCAGCAGCCCAACCCGGCGAGGATACGAGCAGTACTTC.

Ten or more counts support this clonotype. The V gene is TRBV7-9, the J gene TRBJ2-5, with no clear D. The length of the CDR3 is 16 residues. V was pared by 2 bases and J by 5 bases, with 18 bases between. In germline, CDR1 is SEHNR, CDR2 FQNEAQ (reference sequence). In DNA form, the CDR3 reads TGTGCCAGCAGCTTAAAATTTTCTAGTCGGCGGGAGACCCAGTACTTC. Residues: CASSLKFSSRRETQYF. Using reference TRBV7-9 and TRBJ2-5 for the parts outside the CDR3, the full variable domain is DTGVSQNPRHKITKRGQNVTFRCDPISEHNRLYWYRQTLGQGPEFLTYFQNEAQLEKSRLLSDRFSAERPKGSFSTLEIQRTEQGDSAMYLCASSLKFSSRRETQYFGPGTRLLVL.

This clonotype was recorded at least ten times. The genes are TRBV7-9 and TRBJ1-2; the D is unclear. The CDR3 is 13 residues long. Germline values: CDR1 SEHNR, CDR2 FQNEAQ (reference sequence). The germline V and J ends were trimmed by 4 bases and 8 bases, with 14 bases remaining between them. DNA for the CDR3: TGTGCCAGCAGCTCCCTAGGACTACGCGGCTACACCTTC. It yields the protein CASSSLGLRGYTF.

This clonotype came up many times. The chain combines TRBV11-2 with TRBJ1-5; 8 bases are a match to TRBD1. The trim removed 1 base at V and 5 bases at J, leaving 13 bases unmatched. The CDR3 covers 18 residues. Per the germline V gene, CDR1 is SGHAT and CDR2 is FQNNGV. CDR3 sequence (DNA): TGTGCCAGCAGCTTAGGGGGAGTCGGGCAGGGGGCTCATCAGCCCCAGCATTTT. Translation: CASSLGGVGQGAHQPQHF.

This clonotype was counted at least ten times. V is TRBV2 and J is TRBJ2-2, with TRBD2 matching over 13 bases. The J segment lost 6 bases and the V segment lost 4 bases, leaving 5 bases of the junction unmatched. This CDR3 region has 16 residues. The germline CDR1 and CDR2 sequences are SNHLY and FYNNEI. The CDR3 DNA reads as TGTGCCAGCAGTGTAACTAGCGGGGGGGCCTCCGGGGAGCTGTTTTTT. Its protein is CASSVTSGGASGELFF.

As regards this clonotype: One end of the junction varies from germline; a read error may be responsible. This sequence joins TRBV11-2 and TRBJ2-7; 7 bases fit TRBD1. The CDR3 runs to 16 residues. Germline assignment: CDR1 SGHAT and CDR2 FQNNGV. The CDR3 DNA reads TGTGCCAGCACCCCTCCCGGGACAGCGAGCCCCTACGGGCAGTACTTC. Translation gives CASTPPGTASPYGQYF.

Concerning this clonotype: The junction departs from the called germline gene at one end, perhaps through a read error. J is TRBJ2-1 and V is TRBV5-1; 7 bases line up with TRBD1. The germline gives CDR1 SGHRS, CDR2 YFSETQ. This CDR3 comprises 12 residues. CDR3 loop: CASSLVGTEFVF. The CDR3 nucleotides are TGCGCCAGCAGCTTGGTGGGGACAGAGTTTGTCTTC.

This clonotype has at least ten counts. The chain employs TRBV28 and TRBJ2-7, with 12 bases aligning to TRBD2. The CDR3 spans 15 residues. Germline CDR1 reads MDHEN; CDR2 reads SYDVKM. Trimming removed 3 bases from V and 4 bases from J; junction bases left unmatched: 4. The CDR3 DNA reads TGTGCCAGCAGTTTCCGACTAGCGGGAGCTTACGAGCAGTACTTC. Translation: CASSFRLAGAYEQYF.

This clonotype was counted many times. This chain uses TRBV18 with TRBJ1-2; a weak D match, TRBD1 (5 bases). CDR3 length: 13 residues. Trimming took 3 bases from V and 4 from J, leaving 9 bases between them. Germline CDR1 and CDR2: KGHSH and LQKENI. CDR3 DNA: TGTGCCAGCTCACCGGAGACAGTCTATGGCTACACCTTC. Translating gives CASSPETVYGYTF.

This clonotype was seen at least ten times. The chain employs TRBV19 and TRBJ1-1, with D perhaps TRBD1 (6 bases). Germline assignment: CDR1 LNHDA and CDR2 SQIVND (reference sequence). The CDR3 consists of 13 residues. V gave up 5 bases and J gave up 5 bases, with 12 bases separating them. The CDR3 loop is CASSGGYRTEAFF. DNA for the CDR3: TGTGCCAGTAGTGGGGGCTACAGGACTGAAGCTTTCTTT.

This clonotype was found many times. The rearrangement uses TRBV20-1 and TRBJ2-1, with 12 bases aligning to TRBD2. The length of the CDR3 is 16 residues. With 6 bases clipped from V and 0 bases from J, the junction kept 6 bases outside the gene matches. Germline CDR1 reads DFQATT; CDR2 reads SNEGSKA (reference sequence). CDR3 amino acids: CSAEGGLAGSYNEQFF. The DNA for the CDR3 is TGCAGTGCCGAGGGGGGACTAGCGGGCTCCTACAATGAGCAGTTCTTC.

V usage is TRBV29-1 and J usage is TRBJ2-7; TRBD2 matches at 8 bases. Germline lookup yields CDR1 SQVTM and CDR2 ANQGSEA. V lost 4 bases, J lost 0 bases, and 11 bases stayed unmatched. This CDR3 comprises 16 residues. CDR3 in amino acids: CSVVGLAGFSSYEQYF. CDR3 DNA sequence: TGCAGCGTTGTAGGCCTAGCGGGTTTCAGCTCCTACGAGCAGTACTTC.

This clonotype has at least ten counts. The CDR3 DNA reads TGTGCCACCAGTTCCAATGGGGAGACCCAGTACTTC. This translates into CATSSNGETQYF. V and J are TRBV24-1 and TRBJ2-5; no reliable D call. This CDR3 has 12 amino acids. Trimming took off 6 bases at V and 5 bases at J, with 9 bases between the two ends. The V gene's germline CDR1 is KGHDR and CDR2 SFDVKD.

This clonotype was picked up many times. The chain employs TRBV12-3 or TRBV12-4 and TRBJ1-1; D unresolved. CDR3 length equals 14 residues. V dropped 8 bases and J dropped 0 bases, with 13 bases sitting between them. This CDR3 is CASRWTDMNTEAFF. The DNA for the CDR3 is TGTGCCAGCCGCTGGACCGACATGAACACTGAAGCTTTCTTT.

As DNA, the CDR3 is TGTGCCAGCAGCTGGGGAAGCGGGAGGTATGAGCAGTTCTTC. Encoded protein: CASSWGSGRYEQFF. V gene TRBV7-3 combines with J gene TRBJ2-1; 9 bases agree with TRBD2. This CDR3 is 14 amino acids long. Per germline, CDR1 SGHTA and CDR2 FQGTGA. V was clipped by 4 bases and J by 8 bases; unmatched bases: 6.

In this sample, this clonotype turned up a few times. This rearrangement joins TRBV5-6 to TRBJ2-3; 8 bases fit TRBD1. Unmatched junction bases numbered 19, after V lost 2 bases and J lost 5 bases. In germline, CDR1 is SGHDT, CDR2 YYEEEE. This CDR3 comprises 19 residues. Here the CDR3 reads CASSLLPRTGKRDIDTQYF. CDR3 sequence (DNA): TGTGCCAGCAGCTTACTGCCCCGGACAGGGAAGCGCGACATAGATACGCAGTATTTT. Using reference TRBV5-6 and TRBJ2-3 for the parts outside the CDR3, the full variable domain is DAGVTQSPTHLIKTRGQQVTLRCSPKSGHDTVSWYQQALGQGPQFIFQYYEEEERQRGNFPDRFSGHQFPNYSSELNVNALLLGDSALYLCASSLLPRTGKRDIDTQYFGPGTRLTVL.

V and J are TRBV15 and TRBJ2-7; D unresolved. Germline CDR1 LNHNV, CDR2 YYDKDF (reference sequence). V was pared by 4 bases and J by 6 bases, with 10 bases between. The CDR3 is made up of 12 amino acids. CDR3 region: CATSNPSREQYF. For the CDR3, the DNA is TGTGCCACCAGCAACCCTTCTCGCGAGCAGTACTTC. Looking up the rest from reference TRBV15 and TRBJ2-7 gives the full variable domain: DAMVIQNPRYQVTQFGKPVTLSCSQTLNHNVMYWYQQKSSQAPKLLFHYYDKDFNNEADTPDNFQSRRPNTSFCFLDIRSPGLGDTAMYLCATSNPSREQYFGPGTRLTVT.

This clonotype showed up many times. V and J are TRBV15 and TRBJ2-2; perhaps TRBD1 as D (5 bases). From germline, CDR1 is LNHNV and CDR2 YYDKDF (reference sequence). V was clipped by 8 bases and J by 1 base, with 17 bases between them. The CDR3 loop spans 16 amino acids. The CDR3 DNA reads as TGTGCCACCGCAGACAGCGATCGCTGGAACACCGGGGAGCTGTTTTTT. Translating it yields CATADSDRWNTGELFF.

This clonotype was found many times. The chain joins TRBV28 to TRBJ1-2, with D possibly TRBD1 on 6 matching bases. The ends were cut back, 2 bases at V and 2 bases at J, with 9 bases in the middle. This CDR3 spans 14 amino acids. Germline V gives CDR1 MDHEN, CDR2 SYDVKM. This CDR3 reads CASSLAGGNYGYTF. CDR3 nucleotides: TGTGCCAGCAGTTTAGCCGGGGGCAACTATGGCTACACCTTC.

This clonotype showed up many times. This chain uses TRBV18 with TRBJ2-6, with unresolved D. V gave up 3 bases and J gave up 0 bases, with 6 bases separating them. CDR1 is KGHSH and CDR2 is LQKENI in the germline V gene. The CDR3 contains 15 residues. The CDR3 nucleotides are TGTGCCAGCTCACCTGTGAGCTCTGGGGCCAACGTCCTGACTTTC. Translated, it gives CASSPVSSGANVLTF.